These T cell receptor beta chains were read from a single sample in a study of shared clonotypes between healthy human individuals. The method was immunoSEQ multiplex PCR; TCRdb's version includes in-frame clones alone and lacks a portion of them. The sample carries around 2.1 million clones, 90% to 96% recorded once. The sample consisted of naive CD4+ T cells sorted from blood. The receptors originated from a man younger than 35 in good health. The CDR3 runs from the conserved cysteine through the conserved F or W. The D gene is left open where the match is weak. Clone sizes are given selectively: once, few, many, or a class where the clone is expanded.

j_call	v_call	clone_size	d_call	cdr3_nt	cdr3_aa
TRBJ2-5	TRBV7-8	NA	NA	TGTGCCAGCAGCTTAGGAGGGTACAGTGGCATCGTGACCCAGTACTTC	CASSLGGYSGIVTQYF
TRBJ2-7	TRBV5-6	NA	NA	TGTGCCAGCAGCTTGCTGGGGGCCTACGAGCAGTACTTC	CASSLLGAYEQYF
TRBJ1-1	TRBV7-8	NA	TRBD1	TGTGCCAGCAGCTCCTTTTTGATGGGGACAGCGACTGAAGCTTTCTTT	CASSSFLMGTATEAFF
TRBJ2-5	TRBV12-5	once	TRBD1	TGTGCTAGTGGTTCCCCCGGACAGGGGGAGACCCAGTACTTC	CASGSPGQGETQYF
TRBJ2-5	TRBV28	NA	TRBD2	TGTGCCAGCAGTTTTAAATCCGGGGGGGCAGAGACCCAGTACTTC	CASSFKSGGAETQYF
TRBJ2-1	TRBV4-3	NA	NA	TGCGCCAGCAGCCCCCACCCGGCCGCTCGGGGAAATGAGCAGTTCTTC	CASSPHPAARGNEQFF
TRBJ2-1	TRBV9	NA	TRBD1	TGTGCCAGCAGCATGCGGACAGGGGGAGACGGGGAGCAGTTCTTC	CASSMRTGGDGEQFF
TRBJ2-2	TRBV9	NA	NA	TGTGCCAGCAGCTCGGATGGGGAGCTGTTTTTT	CASSSDGELFF
TRBJ1-1	TRBV19	NA	TRBD1	TGTGCCAGTAGCTTTGGACAGGGAGGGGAAGCTTTCTTT	CASSFGQGGEAFF
TRBJ1-6	TRBV9	NA	TRBD1	TGTGCCAGCAGCGCGGGACAGGTCTCCTATAATTCACCCCTCCACTTT	CASSAGQVSYNSPLHF
TRBJ2-2	TRBV9	NA	NA	TGTGCCAGCAGGCCCCTTACCGGGGAGCTGTTTTTT	CASRPLTGELFF
TRBJ1-1	TRBV5-4	NA	NA	TGTGCCAGCAGCATCCCGGGACTCGTCACTGAAGCTTTCTTT	CASSIPGLVTEAFF
TRBJ1-1	TRBV7-9	NA	NA	TGTGCCAGCAGCTTAAGGTTAGGGCCCCCGATGAGCACTGAAGCTTTCTTT	CASSLRLGPPMSTEAFF
TRBJ2-5	TRBV5-1	NA	NA	TGCGCCAGCAACCCTGGACACCCTAGGTCCCAAGAGACCCAGTACTTC	CASNPGHPRSQETQYF
TRBJ2-6	TRBV19	NA	NA	TGTGCCAGTAGTGTCCACAATACTGGGGCCAACGTCCTGACTTTC	CASSVHNTGANVLTF
TRBJ2-7	TRBV5-6	NA	NA	TGTGCCAGCAGCTCCTCAAGCTACGAGCAGTACTTC	CASSSSSYEQYF
TRBJ2-7	TRBV29-1	NA	TRBD1	TGCAGCGTTGGACAGGGGGCAGGGGAGCAGTACTTC	CSVGQGAGEQYF
TRBJ1-6	TRBV6-5	NA	TRBD1	TGTGCCAGCGGTCTTGCGACAGGGACTTCACCCCTCCACTTT	CASGLATGTSPLHF
TRBJ1-2	TRBV6-6	NA	NA	TGTGCCAGCGATGCAGGGCCCCCCTATGGCTACACCTTC	CASDAGPPYGYTF
TRBJ2-3	TRBV5-4	NA	TRBD1	TGTGCCAGCAGGGGACAGCGCCCAGATACGCAGTATTTT	CASRGQRPDTQYF
TRBJ2-2	TRBV6-1	NA	NA	TGTGCCAGCAGTCCCAGACAGAAAGGTACCGGGGAGCTGTTTTTT	CASSPRQKGTGELFF
TRBJ2-5	TRBV4-3	NA	NA	TGCGCCAGCAGCCAAGATCGGGGCGTAGGAACCCAGTACTTC	CASSQDRGVGTQYF
TRBJ1-3	TRBV7-8	NA	NA	TGTGCCAGCAGCTTAGTTCGTCCAGGGAGCTCTGGAAACACCATATATTTT	CASSLVRPGSSGNTIYF
TRBJ2-7	TRBV5-6	NA	NA	TGTGCCAGCAGCCCGGACCGACAGCGCCTACATGTGGGGCAGTACTTC	CASSPDRQRLHVGQYF
TRBJ1-1	TRBV27	NA	NA	TGTGCCAGCAGTTGGGCAGGGATGAACACTGAAGCTTTCTTT	CASSWAGMNTEAFF
TRBJ2-3	TRBV9	NA	NA	TGTGCCACGGGAGTTGGGGGAGCGACAGATACGCAGTATTTT	CATGVGGATDTQYF
TRBJ2-7	TRBV21-1	NA	NA	TGTGCCAGCAGCCAGCCCTGGGGCAGGCGGTTCTACGAGCAGTACTTC	CASSQPWGRRFYEQYF
TRBJ2-3	TRBV4-3	NA	NA	TGCGCCAGCAGCCACACTATAGAAGATACGCAGTATTTT	CASSHTIEDTQYF
TRBJ2-7	TRBV18	NA	NA	TGTGCCAGCTCACCACCGGAACCCTACGAGCAGTACTTC	CASSPPEPYEQYF
TRBJ2-1	TRBV10-3	NA	NA	TGTGCCATCAGTGAGTCGGGTGGCCTACTTTACAATGAGCAGTTCTTC	CAISESGGLLYNEQFF
TRBJ2-7	TRBV6-1	once	NA	TGTGCCAGCAGCCGGATGATAGGGAGCTCCTACGAGCAGTACTTC	CASSRMIGSSYEQYF
TRBJ2-3	TRBV7-2	NA	TRBD2	TGTGCCAGCAGCTTAGGTTGGGCGGGAGTCGCAGATACGCAGTATTTT	CASSLGWAGVADTQYF
TRBJ1-2	TRBV5-4	NA	NA	TGTGCCAGCAGCTCAACAGGGCTCAGCGGCTATGGCTACACCTTC	CASSSTGLSGYGYTF
TRBJ2-7	TRBV9	NA	NA	TGTGCCAGCAGCGTAGGAGGGGGGCCAGGGGAGAATGACGAGCAGTACTTC	CASSVGGGPGENDEQYF
TRBJ1-1	TRBV4-2	once	NA	TGTGCCAGCAGCCAGCGAAGAAGGGGGTTCGACACTGAAGCTTTCTTT	CASSQRRRGFDTEAFF
TRBJ2-1	TRBV5-1	few	TRBD2	TGCGCCAGCAGCTCCGGGACTAGCGGTTACAATGAGCAGTTCTTC	CASSSGTSGYNEQFF
TRBJ1-1	TRBV4-1	NA	NA	TGCGCCAGCAGCCAAGAAAACCGGGGGACTGAAGCTTTCTTT	CASSQENRGTEAFF